A single T cell receptor beta chain is shown here with its context. The antigen remains undetermined. The authors reverse transcribed all of the isolated RNA, so sequencing captured expressed TCRB transcripts. Sequencing was performed with immunoSEQ multiplex PCR; in TCRdb, only in-frame clones are kept and a portion is missing. The sample includes 500,000 to 650,000 clones, 12% of them seen just once. The sample belongs to a study of beta chain features in type 1 diabetes. Notes on the study in general: Researchers caution that PCR might favor shorter templates, equally among patients and controls. Shortening that was moderate but significant affected the TCRB CDR3s of Type 1 diabetes patients in all four CD4+ subsets. Cells that show high TCR expression could be over-represented by cDNA sequencing.

CD45RO/CCR7/CD25/CD127/CD95/CD27 separated CD4+ naive, central memory, regulatory and stem cell-like memory cells by sorting. V lost 4 bases and J 0 bases, leaving 15 bases between the germline ends. The length of the CDR3 is 16 residues. The germline CDR1 and CDR2 sequences are SGDLS and YYNGEE. Sequencing was carried out using naive CD4+ T cells from blood. The clonotype was recovered from a man aged 25-40 years with type 1 diabetes. The rearrangement uses TRBV9 and TRBJ2-3; TRBD2 might be the D (6 bases). The CDR3: CASSIGTQTSTDTQYF. DNA for the CDR3: TGTGCCAGCAGCATCGGGACTCAGACTAGCACAGATACGCAGTATTTT. The full variable domain, in which reference TRBV9 and TRBJ2-3 provide the parts outside the CDR3, is DSGVTQTPKHLITATGQRVTLRCSPRSGDLSVYWYQQSLDQGLQFLIQYYNGEERAKGNILERFSAQQFPDLHSELNLSSLELGDSALYFCASSIGTQTSTDTQYFGPGTRLTVL.